Reported below is one T cell receptor beta chain. Documented time point: newly diagnosed GD, antithyroid drugs for less than 3 months. Scientists built the TCR library using RNA that was extracted from PBMCs. Investigators prepared the TCR beta libraries by applying iRepertoire HTBI primers and Arm-PCR of CDR3 regions. Via MiXCR, TCRdb re-called the multiplex PCR reads, giving one row per CDR3 protein. This table holds 450,000 to 500,000 distinct CDR3 sequences, about 16% found once. The V segment lost 5 bases and the J segment 7 bases; nucleotides outside the gene matches: 9. Germline-derived CDR1 and CDR2 are KGHSH and LQKENI. The CDR3 extends over 15 amino acids. This specimen comes from a study of regulatory T cells in long-lasting Graves disease. This sample was also put to use in a study of T cells in Graves' hyperthyroidism and ophthalmopathy.

The source is a man aged 35 to 55 with Graves disease. The chain links TRBV18 to TRBJ2-1, with 9 nucleotides matching TRBD2. Source: peripheral blood mononuclear cells (PBMCs), taken at new diagnosis, from a patient treated with antithyroid drugs. For the CDR3, the DNA is TGTGCCAGCTCATCCGGTGCTAGCGGGATAAATGAGCAGTTCTTC. This codes for CASSSGASGINEQFF.